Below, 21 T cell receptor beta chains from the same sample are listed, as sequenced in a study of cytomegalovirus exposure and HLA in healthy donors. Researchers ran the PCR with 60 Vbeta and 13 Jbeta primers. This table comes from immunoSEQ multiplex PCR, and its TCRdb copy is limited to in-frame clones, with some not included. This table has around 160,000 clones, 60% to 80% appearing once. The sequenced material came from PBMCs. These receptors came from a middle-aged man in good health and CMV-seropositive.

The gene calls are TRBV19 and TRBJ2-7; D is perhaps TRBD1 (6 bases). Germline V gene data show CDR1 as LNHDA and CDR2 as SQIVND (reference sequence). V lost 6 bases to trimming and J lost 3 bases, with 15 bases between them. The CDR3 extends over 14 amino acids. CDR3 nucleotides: TGTGCCAGTAGCGCCAGCAGGGGATACTACGAGCAGTACTTC. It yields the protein CASSASRGYYEQYF.

In DNA, the CDR3 is TGTGCCAGCAGCTTAGACGCAGGGGGCAATGGCTACACCTTC. Its protein product is CASSLDAGGNGYTF. The chain combines TRBV7-8 with TRBJ1-2; 8 bases match TRBD1. V shed 1 base and J 6 bases; nucleotides not matched to a gene: 4. From germline, CDR1 is SGHVS and CDR2 FQNEAQ. This CDR3 comprises 14 residues.

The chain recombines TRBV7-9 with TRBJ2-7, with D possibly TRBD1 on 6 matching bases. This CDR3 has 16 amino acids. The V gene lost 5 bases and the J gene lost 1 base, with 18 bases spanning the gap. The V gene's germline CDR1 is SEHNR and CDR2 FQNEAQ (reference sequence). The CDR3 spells CASSPPSAQGSYEQYF. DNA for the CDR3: TGTGCCAGCAGCCCCCCTTCGGCGCAGGGGTCCTACGAGCAGTACTTC.

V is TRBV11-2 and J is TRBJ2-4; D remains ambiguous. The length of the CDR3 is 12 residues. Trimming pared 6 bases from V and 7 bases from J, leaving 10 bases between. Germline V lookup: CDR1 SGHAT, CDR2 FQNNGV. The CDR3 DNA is TGTGCCAGCAGTCTAAGTCGGAACATTCAGTACTTC. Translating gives CASSLSRNIQYF.

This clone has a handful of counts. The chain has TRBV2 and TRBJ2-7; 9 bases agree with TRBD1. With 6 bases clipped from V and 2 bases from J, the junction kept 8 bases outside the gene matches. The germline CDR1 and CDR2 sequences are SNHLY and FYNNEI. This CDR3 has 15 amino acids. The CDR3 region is CASRLGQGPTYEQYF. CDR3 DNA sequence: TGTGCCAGCAGACTAGGACAGGGGCCGACCTACGAGCAGTACTTC.

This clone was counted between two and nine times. CDR3 nucleotides: TGTGCCAGCTCAGTAGGGGCCGGGGAGACCCAGTACTTC. Translation: CASSVGAGETQYF. This chain uses TRBV18 with TRBJ2-5, with D possibly TRBD1 on 5 matching bases. CDR3 length equals 13 residues. Trimming shortened V by 5 bases and J by 5 bases, and 12 bases separated the two germline ends. Germline V CDR1 and CDR2: KGHSH, LQKENI.

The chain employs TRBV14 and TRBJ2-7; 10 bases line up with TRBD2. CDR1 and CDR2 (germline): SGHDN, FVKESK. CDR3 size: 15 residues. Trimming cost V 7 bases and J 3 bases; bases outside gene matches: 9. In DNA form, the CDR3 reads TGTGCCAGCAACCTAGCGGGGGCCCCGTTCTACGAGCAGTACTTC. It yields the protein CASNLAGAPFYEQYF.

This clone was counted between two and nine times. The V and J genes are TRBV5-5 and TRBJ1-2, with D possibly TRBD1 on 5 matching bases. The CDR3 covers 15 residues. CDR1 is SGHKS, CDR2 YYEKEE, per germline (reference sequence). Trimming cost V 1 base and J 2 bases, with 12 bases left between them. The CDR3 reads CASSLWGDPNYGYTF. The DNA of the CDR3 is TGTGCCAGCAGCTTGTGGGGCGACCCCAACTATGGCTACACCTTC. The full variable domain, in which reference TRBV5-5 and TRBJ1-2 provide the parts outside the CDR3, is DAGVTQSPTHLIKTRGQQVTLRCSPISGHKSVSWYQQVLGQGPQFIFQYYEKEERGRGNFPDRFSARQFPNYSSELNVNALLLGDSALYLCASSLWGDPNYGYTFGSGTRLTVV.

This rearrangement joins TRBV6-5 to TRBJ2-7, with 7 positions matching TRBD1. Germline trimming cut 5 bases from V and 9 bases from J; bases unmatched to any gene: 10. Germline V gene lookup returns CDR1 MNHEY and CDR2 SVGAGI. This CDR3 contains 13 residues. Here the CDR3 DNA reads TGTGCCAGCAGTACCGACAGGGTGGAGGTGCAGTACTTC. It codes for CASSTDRVEVQYF.

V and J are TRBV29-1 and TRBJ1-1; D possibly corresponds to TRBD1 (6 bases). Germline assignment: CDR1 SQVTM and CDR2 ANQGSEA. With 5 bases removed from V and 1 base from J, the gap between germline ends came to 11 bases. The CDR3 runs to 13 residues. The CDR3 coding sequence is TGCAGCGTTTTGGACAGTCCGAACACTGAAGCTTTCTTT. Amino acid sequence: CSVLDSPNTEAFF.

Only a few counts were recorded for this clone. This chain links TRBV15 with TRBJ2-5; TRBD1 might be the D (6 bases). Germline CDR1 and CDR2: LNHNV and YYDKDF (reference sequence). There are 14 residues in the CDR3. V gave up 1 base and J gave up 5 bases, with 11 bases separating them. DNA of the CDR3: TGTGCCACCAGCAGAGTTGGGGGCCGGGAGACCCAGTACTTC. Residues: CATSRVGGRETQYF.

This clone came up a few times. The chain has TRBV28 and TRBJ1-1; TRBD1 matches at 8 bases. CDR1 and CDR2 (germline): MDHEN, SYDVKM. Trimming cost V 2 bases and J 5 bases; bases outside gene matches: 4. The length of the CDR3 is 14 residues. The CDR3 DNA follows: TGTGCCAGCAGTTTAACAGGGGGACGAACTGAAGCTTTCTTT. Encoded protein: CASSLTGGRTEAFF.

The CDR3 spells CASSYQTGHKLYEQYF. The CDR3 DNA is TGTGCCAGCAGCTACCAGACGGGACACAAGCTTTACGAGCAGTACTTC. The chain uses TRBV6-5 and TRBJ2-7; possibly TRBD1 for D (6 bases). Germline V gives CDR1 MNHEY, CDR2 SVGAGI. The V end lost 6 bases, the J end lost 4 bases, and 22 bases lay between the germline ends. CDR3 length: 16 amino acids.

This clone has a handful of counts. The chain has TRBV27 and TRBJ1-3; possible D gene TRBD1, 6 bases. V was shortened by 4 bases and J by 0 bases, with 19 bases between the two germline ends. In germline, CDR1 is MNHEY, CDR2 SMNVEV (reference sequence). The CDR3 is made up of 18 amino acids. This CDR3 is CASSSDRPMKSSGNTIYF. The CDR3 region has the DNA TGTGCCAGCAGTTCGGACAGACCGATGAAGAGCTCTGGAAACACCATATATTTT.

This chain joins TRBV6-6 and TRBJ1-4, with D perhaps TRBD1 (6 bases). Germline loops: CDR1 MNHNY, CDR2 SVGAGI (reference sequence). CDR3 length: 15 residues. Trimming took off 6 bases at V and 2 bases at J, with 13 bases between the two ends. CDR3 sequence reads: CASSQTGSTNEKLFF. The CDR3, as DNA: TGTGCCAGCAGCCAAACAGGGTCCACTAATGAAAAACTGTTTTTT.

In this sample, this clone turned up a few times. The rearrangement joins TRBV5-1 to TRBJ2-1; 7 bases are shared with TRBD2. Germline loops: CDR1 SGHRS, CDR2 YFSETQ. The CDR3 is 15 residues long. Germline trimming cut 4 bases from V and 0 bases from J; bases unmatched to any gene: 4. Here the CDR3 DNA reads TGCGCCAGCAGCGGGGGACTACCCTCCTACAATGAGCAGTTCTTC. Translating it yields CASSGGLPSYNEQFF. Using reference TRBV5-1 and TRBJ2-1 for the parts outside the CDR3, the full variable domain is KAGVTQTPRYLIKTRGQQVTLSCSPISGHRSVSWYQQTPGQGLQFLFEYFSETQRNKGNFPGRFSGRQFSNSRSEMNVSTLELGDSALYLCASSGGLPSYNEQFFGPGTRLTVL.

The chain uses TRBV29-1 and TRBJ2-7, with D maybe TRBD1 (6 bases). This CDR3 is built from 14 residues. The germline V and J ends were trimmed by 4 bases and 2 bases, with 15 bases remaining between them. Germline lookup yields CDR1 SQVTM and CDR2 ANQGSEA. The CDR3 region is CSVADRFRTYEQYF. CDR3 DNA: TGCAGCGTTGCGGACAGATTTAGAACCTACGAGCAGTACTTC.

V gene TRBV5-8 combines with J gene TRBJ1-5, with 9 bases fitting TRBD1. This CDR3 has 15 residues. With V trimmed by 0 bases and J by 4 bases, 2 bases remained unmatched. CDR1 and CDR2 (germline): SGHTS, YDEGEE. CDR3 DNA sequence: TGTGCCAGCAGCTTGGGGGACAGGGAGAATCAGCCCCAGCATTTT. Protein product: CASSLGDRENQPQHF.

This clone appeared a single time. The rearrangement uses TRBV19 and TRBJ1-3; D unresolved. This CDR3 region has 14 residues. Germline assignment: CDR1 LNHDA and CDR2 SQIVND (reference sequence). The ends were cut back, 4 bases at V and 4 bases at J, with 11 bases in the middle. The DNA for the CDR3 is TGTGCCAGTAGTACAACCGACGGGGGAAACACCATATATTTT. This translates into CASSTTDGGNTIYF.

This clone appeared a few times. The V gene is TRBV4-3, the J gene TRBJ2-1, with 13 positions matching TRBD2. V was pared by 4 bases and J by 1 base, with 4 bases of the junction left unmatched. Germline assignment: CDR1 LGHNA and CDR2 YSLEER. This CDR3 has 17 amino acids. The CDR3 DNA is TGCGCCAGCAGCCCTTGGACTAGCGGGGGTTCCTACAATGAGCAGTTCTTC. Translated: CASSPWTSGGSYNEQFF.

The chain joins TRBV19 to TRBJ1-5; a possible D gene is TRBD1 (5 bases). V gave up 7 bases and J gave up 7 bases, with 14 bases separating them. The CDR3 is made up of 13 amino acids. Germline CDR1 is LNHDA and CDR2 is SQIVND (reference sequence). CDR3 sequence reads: CASMSFGGQPQHF. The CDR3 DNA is TGTGCCAGTATGAGTTTTGGGGGGCAGCCCCAGCATTTT.